These 23 T cell receptor beta chains share one sample of origin, sequenced in a study of regulatory T cells in long-lasting Graves disease. Arm-PCR of CDR3 regions and iRepertoire HTBI primers were used to build TCR beta libraries. TCRdb processed the multiplex PCR reads anew with MiXCR; each CDR3 protein has one entry. The profile shows almost 450,000 distinct CDR3 sequences, about a sixth of them singletons. Time point in this sample: newly diagnosed GD, antithyroid drugs for less than 3 months. PBMCs were the source of the RNA used for TCR sequencing. These same records also appear under a second study, on T cells in Graves' hyperthyroidism and ophthalmopathy.

The material sequenced was peripheral blood mononuclear cells (PBMCs), taken at new diagnosis, from a patient treated with antithyroid drugs. Source of these receptors: a young woman with Graves disease.

This clonotype was detected ten times or more. The chain recombines TRBV20-1 with TRBJ2-1; a weak D match, TRBD2 (5 bases). Germline V lookup: CDR1 DFQATT, CDR2 SNEGSKA (reference sequence). The V end lost 5 bases, the J end lost 0 bases, and 14 bases lay between the germline ends. The CDR3 sequence is 15 residues long. This CDR3 reads CSAGQRISSYNEQFF. CDR3 nucleotide sequence: TGCAGTGCTGGCCAGCGGATTAGCTCCTACAATGAGCAGTTCTTC.

As for this clonotype: A much larger clone differs by one base, so this may be a read error. The chain recombines TRBV12-3 or TRBV12-4 with TRBJ1-1, with 8 positions matching TRBD1. The CDR3 has 13 residues. V shed 8 bases, J shed 8 bases, and the junction held 10 bases outside the gene matches. CDR3 bases: TGTGCCAGCGCCATAATACAGGGGGGAGAAGCTTTCTTT. Translating gives CASAIIQGGEAFF.

This clonotype has a handful of counts. The chain combines TRBV14 with TRBJ2-7, with D unclear. Germline values: CDR1 SGHDN, CDR2 FVKESK. The length of the CDR3 is 16 residues. Between the trimmed V and J ends, which lost 1 base and 1 base, there was a span of 14 bases. The CDR3 here is CASSQAGPIGSYEQYF. CDR3 nucleotide sequence: TGTGCCAGCAGCCAAGCAGGACCTATAGGGTCCTACGAGCAGTACTTC.

This clonotype was recorded at least ten times. The rearrangement links TRBV3-1 to TRBJ2-1; no firm D call. In germline, CDR1 is LGHDT, CDR2 YNNKEL (reference sequence). Trimming left V 1 base short and J 4 bases short, with 11 bases between. This CDR3 is built from 15 residues. In DNA form, the CDR3 reads TGTGCCAGCAGCCAAGTTCCAGGTCGGTACAATGAGCAGTTCTTC. Translating it yields CASSQVPGRYNEQFF.

As regards this clonotype: One junction end does not reproduce the germline sequence, and a read error may be involved. The V and J genes are TRBV10-1 and TRBJ2-3; weak D call: TRBD2 (5 bases). The CDR3 consists of 14 residues. Germline V gives CDR1 WNHNN, CDR2 SYGVQD (reference sequence). Here the CDR3 reads CASSVDGITDTQYF. CDR3 coding DNA: TGTGCCAGCTCCGTAGACGGGATCACAGATACGCAGTATTTT.

This clonotype was recorded many times. The chain couples TRBV27 to TRBJ2-1, with 11 nucleotides matching TRBD1. The CDR3 contains 14 residues. V lost 3 bases to trimming and J lost 8 bases; unmatched junction nucleotides: 3. The germline CDR1 and CDR2 sequences are MNHEY and SMNVEV (reference sequence). This chain's CDR3 is CASSLRDRGDEQFF. The CDR3 region has the DNA TGTGCCAGCAGTTTGAGGGACAGGGGGGATGAGCAGTTCTTC.

This clonotype occurred many times. The chain has TRBV3-1 and TRBJ1-1, with no clear D. CDR3 size: 14 residues. Deletions cut 4 bases from V and 1 base from J, with 10 bases between. In germline, CDR1 is LGHDT, CDR2 YNNKEL (reference sequence). Here the CDR3 reads CASSLSGWNTEAFF. The CDR3 DNA reads TGTGCCAGCAGCCTTAGCGGCTGGAACACTGAAGCTTTCTTT.

This clonotype was picked up many times. The V and J genes are TRBV7-8 and TRBJ2-3; a weak D match, TRBD2 (5 bases). This CDR3 is built from 16 residues. CDR1 is SGHVS, CDR2 FQNEAQ, per germline. V was pared by 1 base and J by 7 bases, with 18 bases between. CDR3 sequence: CASSLDRTYRGHTQYF. CDR3 sequence (DNA): TGTGCCAGCAGCTTAGATAGGACCTACCGAGGGCATACGCAGTATTTT. The whole variable domain, filled in from reference TRBV7-8 and TRBJ2-3, reads GAGVSQSPRYKVAKRGQDVALRCDPISGHVSLFWYQQALGQGPEFLTYFQNEAQLDKSGLPSDRFFAERPEGSVSTLKIQRTQQEDSAVYLCASSLDRTYRGHTQYFGPGTRLTVL.

This clonotype was seen many times. The rearrangement joins TRBV5-1 to TRBJ1-5, with D unresolved. The germline gives CDR1 SGHRS, CDR2 YFSETQ. Trimming removed 4 bases at V and 1 base at J, with 12 bases between. The CDR3 runs 15 residues. This CDR3 is CASSPVYGSNQPQHF. CDR3 in DNA: TGCGCCAGCAGCCCCGTTTACGGGAGCAATCAGCCCCAGCATTTT.

This clonotype was detected a few times. This rearrangement joins TRBV19 to TRBJ2-5; the D call may be TRBD1 or TRBD2 (5 bases each). CDR1 and CDR2 (germline): LNHDA, SQIVND (reference sequence). Between the trimmed V and J ends, which lost 5 bases and 3 bases, there was a span of 22 bases. CDR3 size: 17 residues. Here the CDR3 reads CASSLGRVFLGEETQYF. In nucleotides, the CDR3 is TGTGCCAGTAGTCTGGGCAGGGTATTTCTCGGGGAAGAGACCCAGTACTTC.

This clonotype was observed a handful of times. V is TRBV15 and J is TRBJ2-7; a possible D gene is TRBD2 (5 bases). Per the germline V gene, CDR1 is LNHNV and CDR2 is YYDKDF (reference sequence). V was trimmed by 5 bases and J by 0 bases, leaving 11 bases between them. This CDR3 is 14 amino acids long. The CDR3 DNA is TGTGCCACCAGCCGACGGGGTCCCTCCTACGAGCAGTACTTC. Translation: CATSRRGPSYEQYF.

This clonotype was seen a handful of times. The V call is TRBV20-1, the J call TRBJ2-3; D might be TRBD1 (6 bases). V gave up 1 base and J gave up 0 bases, with 14 bases separating them. Germline V gives CDR1 DFQATT, CDR2 SNEGSKA (reference sequence). CDR3 length: 16 amino acids. The CDR3 region has the DNA TGCAGTGCTAGAGTCCACAGGGCGACTAGCACAGATACGCAGTATTTT. Its protein product is CSARVHRATSTDTQYF.

This clonotype was seen many times. This rearrangement joins TRBV5-1 to TRBJ2-3; D not certain. The CDR3 is 14 amino acids. Germline CDR1 and CDR2: SGHRS and YFSETQ. V lost 4 bases, J lost 1 base, and 10 bases lay in between. DNA of the CDR3: TGCGCCAGCAGCCGTTACGAGGGCACAGATACGCAGTATTTT. This codes for CASSRYEGTDTQYF. The entire variable domain, with the rest obtained from reference TRBV5-1 and TRBJ2-3, is as follows: KAGVTQTPRYLIKTRGQQVTLSCSPISGHRSVSWYQQTPGQGLQFLFEYFSETQRNKGNFPGRFSGRQFSNSRSEMNVSTLELGDSALYLCASSRYEGTDTQYFGPGTRLTVL.

The count of this clonotype is one. The DNA for the CDR3 is TGTGCCAGCAGTTACACCCGGACAGCCTTCACCGGGGAGCTGTTTTTT. The encoded protein is CASSYTRTAFTGELFF. The chain employs TRBV6-5 and TRBJ2-2, with a possible D match to TRBD1 (6 bases). In germline, CDR1 is MNHEY, CDR2 SVGAGI. V was cut by 2 bases and J by 4 bases, with 14 bases left in between. The CDR3 is 16 amino acids.

In this sample, this clonotype turned up many times. This sequence joins TRBV6-5 and TRBJ1-2; possibly TRBD1 for D (6 bases). Trimming shortened V by 2 bases and J by 4 bases, and 17 bases separated the two germline ends. The CDR3 totals 16 residues. Germline V gives CDR1 MNHEY, CDR2 SVGAGI. In DNA form, the CDR3 reads TGTGCCAGCAGTTACGCCGGACAGAGGGGGGCCTATGGCTACACCTTC. Amino acids: CASSYAGQRGAYGYTF.

The chain is built from TRBV4-1 and TRBJ2-4, with D perhaps matching TRBD1 (6 bases). Germline V gives CDR1 MGHRA, CDR2 YSYEKL. The ends were cut back, 0 bases at V and 1 base at J, with 13 bases in the middle. The CDR3 is made up of 17 amino acids. The CDR3 coding sequence is TGCGCCAGCAGCCAAGATGGCGTGGGGGCGGCCAAAAACATTCAGTACTTC. Its protein product is CASSQDGVGAAKNIQYF.

This clonotype occurred many times. This chain joins TRBV28 and TRBJ2-7; a weak D match, TRBD1 (6 bases). With 3 bases removed from V and 0 bases from J, the gap between germline ends came to 15 bases. CDR1 is MDHEN, CDR2 SYDVKM, per germline. This CDR3 is built from 16 residues. CDR3 protein: CASSLVGQWSSYEQYF. In DNA, the CDR3 is TGTGCCAGCAGTTTGGTCGGACAGTGGAGCTCCTACGAGCAGTACTTC. The complete variable domain, with remaining parts taken from reference TRBV28 and TRBJ2-7, reads DVKVTQSSRYLVKRTGEKVFLECVQDMDHENMFWYRQDPGLGLRLIYFSYDVKMKEKGDIPEGYSVSREKKERFSLILESASTNQTSMYLCASSLVGQWSSYEQYFGPGTRLTVT.

Ten or more counts support this clonotype. The chain joins TRBV11-1 to TRBJ2-1; TRBD1 is a possible D gene (6 bases). This CDR3 has 20 residues. Germline CDR1 SGHAT, CDR2 FQDESV (reference sequence). V gave up 7 bases and J gave up 5 bases, with 33 bases separating them. CDR3 coding DNA: TGTGCCAGCAAAAGGGGCCTGGGCAGGGGTGAGGGTCGGGTTAACAATGAGCAGTTCTTC. Translation gives CASKRGLGRGEGRVNNEQFF.

This clonotype was counted between two and nine times. V gene TRBV5-6 combines with J gene TRBJ1-6; D may be TRBD1 (6 bases). The CDR3 extends over 14 amino acids. Between the trimmed V and J ends, which lost 3 bases and 10 bases, there was a span of 14 bases. Germline V CDR1 and CDR2: SGHDT, YYEEEE. In nucleotides, the CDR3 is TGTGCCAGCAGCTCCCAGACCAGGGGATCACCCCTCCACTTT. It translates to CASSSQTRGSPLHF.

This clonotype was picked up a small number of times. The V and J genes are TRBV14 and TRBJ1-1, with a weak D call TRBD1 (6 bases). The CDR3 consists of 13 residues. V lost 1 base, J lost 6 bases, and 9 bases lay in between. Germline CDR1 and CDR2: SGHDN and FVKESK. The CDR3 bases are TGTGCCAGCAGCCAAGGGACAGTTCCTGAAGCTTTCTTT. It translates to CASSQGTVPEAFF.

This clonotype was observed at least ten times. The J gene is TRBJ2-3, the V gene TRBV7-2; 10 bases are shared with TRBD2. Germline CDR1 reads SGHTA; CDR2 reads FQGNSA. CDR3 size: 15 residues. V trimming: 4 bases; J trimming: 6 bases; junction bases outside the gene matches: 7. CDR3 sequence (DNA): TGTGCCAGCAGCTCAACTAGCGGGGCATCGGATACGCAGTATTTT. Residues: CASSSTSGASDTQYF. Complete variable domain (other parts from reference TRBV7-2 and TRBJ2-3): GAGVSQSPSNKVTEKGKDVELRCDPISGHTALYWYRQSLGQGLEFLIYFQGNSAPDKSGLPSDRFSAERTGGSVSTLTIQRTQQEDSAVYLCASSSTSGASDTQYFGPGTRLTVL.

This clonotype showed up many times. The chain uses TRBV5-1 and TRBJ2-1; D call uncertain. V lost 0 bases to trimming and J lost 4 bases, with 14 bases between them. The CDR3 totals 16 residues. Germline V gene sequence: CDR1 SGHRS, CDR2 YFSETQ. The CDR3 DNA is TGCGCCAGCAGCTTGGCCCCAGCAGCGCGTTACAATGAGCAGTTCTTC. It yields the protein CASSLAPAARYNEQFF.

This clonotype was seen repeatedly, ten times or more. The chain uses TRBV4-1 and TRBJ2-7, with TRBD1 matching 8 bases. Germline V CDR1 and CDR2: MGHRA, YSYEKL. This CDR3 has 15 residues. V trimming: 3 bases; J trimming: 5 bases; junction bases outside the gene matches: 9. The chain's CDR3 is CASSHPGTGPNEQYF. In DNA form, the CDR3 reads TGCGCCAGCAGCCACCCCGGGACAGGCCCCAACGAGCAGTACTTC.